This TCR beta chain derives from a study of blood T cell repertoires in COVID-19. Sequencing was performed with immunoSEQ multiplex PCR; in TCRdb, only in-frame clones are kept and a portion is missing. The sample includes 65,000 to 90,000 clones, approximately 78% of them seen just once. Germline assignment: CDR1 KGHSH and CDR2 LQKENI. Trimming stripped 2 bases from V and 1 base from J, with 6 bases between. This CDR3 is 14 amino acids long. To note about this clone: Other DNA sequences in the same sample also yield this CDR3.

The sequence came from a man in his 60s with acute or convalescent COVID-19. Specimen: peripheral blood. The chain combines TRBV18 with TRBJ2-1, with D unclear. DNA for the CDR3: TGTGCCAGCTCACCAGGTCAGTCCTACAATGAGCAGTTCTTC. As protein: CASSPGQSYNEQFF. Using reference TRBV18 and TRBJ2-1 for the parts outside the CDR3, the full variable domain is NAGVMQNPRHLVRRRGQEARLRCSPMKGHSHVYWYRQLPEEGLKFMVYLQKENIIDESGMPKERFSAEFPKEGPSILRIQQVVRGDSAAYFCASSPGQSYNEQFFGPGTRLTVL.